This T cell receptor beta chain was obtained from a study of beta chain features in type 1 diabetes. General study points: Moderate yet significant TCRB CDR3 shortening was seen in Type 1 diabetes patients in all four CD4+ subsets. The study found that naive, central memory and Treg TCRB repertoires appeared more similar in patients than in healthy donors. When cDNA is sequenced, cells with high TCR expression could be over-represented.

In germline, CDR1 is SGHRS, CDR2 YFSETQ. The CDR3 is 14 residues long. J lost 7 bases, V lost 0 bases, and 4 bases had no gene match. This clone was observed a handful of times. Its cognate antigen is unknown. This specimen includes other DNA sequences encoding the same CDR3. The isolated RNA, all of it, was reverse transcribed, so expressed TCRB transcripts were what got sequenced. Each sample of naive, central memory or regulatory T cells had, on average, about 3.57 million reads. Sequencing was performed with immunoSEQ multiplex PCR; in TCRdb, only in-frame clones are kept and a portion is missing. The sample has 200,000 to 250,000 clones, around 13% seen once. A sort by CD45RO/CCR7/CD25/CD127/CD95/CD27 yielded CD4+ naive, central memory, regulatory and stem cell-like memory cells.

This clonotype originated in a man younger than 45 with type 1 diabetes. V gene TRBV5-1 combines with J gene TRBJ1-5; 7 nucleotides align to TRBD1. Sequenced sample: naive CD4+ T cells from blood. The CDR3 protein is CASSLDRGGQPQHF. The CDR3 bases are TGCGCCAGCAGCTTGGACAGGGGCGGACAGCCCCAGCATTTT.